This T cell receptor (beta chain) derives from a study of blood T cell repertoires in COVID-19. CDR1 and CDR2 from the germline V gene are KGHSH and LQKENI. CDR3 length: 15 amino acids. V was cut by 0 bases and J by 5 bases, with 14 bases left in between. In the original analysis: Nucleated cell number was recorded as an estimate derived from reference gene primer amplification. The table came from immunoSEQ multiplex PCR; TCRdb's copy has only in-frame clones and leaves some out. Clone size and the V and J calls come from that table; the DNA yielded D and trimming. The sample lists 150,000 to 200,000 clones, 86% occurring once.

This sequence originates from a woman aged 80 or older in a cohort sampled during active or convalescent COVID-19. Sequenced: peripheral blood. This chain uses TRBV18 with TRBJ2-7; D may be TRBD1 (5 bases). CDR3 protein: CASSPPAAGINEQYF. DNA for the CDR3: TGTGCCAGCTCACCACCGGCGGCAGGGATCAACGAGCAGTACTTC. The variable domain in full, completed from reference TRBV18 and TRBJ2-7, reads NAGVMQNPRHLVRRRGQEARLRCSPMKGHSHVYWYRQLPEEGLKFMVYLQKENIIDESGMPKERFSAEFPKEGPSILRIQQVVRGDSAAYFCASSPPAAGINEQYFGPGTRLTVT.